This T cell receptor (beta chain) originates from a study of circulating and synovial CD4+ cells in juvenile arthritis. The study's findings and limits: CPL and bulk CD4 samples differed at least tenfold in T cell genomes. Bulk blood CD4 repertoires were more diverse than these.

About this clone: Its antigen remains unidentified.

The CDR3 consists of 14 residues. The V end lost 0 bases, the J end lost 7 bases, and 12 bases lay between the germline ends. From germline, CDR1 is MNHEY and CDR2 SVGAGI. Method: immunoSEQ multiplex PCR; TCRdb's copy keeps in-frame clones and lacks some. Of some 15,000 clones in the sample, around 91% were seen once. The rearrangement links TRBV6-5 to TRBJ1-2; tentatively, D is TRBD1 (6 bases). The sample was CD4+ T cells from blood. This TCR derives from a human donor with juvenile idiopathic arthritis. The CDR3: CASSYSSQGSGYTF. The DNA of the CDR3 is TGTGCCAGCAGTTACTCGAGCCAGGGGAGTGGCTACACCTTC.